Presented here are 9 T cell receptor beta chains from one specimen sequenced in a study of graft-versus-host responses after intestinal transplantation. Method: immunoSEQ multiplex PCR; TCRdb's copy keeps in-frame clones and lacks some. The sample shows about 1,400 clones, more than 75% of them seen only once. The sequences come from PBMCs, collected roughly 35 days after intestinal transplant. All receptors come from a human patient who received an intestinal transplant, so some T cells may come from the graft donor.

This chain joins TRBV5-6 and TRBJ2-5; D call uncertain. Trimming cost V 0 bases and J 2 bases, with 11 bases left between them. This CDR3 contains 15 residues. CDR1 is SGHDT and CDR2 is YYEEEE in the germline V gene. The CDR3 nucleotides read TGTGCCAGCAGCTTGGCCAGTGGCAGGCAAGAGACCCAGTACTTC. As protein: CASSLASGRQETQYF.

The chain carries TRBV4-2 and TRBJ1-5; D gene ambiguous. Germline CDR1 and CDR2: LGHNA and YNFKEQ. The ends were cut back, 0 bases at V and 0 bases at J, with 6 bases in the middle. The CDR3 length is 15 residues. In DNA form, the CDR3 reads TGTGCCAGCAGCCAAGAACTGAGTAGCAATCAGCCCCAGCATTTT. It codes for CASSQELSSNQPQHF.

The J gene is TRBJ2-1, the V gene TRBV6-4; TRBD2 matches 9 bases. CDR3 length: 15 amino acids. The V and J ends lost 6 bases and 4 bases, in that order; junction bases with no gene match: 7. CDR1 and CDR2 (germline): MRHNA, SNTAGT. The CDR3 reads CASSDLAGSYNEQFF. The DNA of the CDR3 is TGTGCCAGCAGCGATCTAGCGGGATCATACAATGAGCAGTTCTTC.

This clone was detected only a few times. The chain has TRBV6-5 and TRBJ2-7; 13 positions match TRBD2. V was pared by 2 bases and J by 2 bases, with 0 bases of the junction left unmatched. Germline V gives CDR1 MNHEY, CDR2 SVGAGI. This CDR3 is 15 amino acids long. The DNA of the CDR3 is TGTGCCAGCAGTTACACTAGCGGGGGGGCCTACGAGCAGTACTTC. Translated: CASSYTSGGAYEQYF.

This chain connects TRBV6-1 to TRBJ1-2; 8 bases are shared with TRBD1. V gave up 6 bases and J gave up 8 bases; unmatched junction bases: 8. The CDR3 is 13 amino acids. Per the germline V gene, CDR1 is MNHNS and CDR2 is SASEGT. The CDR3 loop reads CASSSTGASGYTF. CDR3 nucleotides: TGTGCCAGCAGCTCGACAGGGGCATCCGGCTACACCTTC.

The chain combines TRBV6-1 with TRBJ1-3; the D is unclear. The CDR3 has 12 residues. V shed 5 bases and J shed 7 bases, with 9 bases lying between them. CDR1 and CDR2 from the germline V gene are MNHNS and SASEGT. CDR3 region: CASSWVRNTIYF. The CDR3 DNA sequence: TGTGCCAGCAGTTGGGTTCGGAACACCATATATTTT.

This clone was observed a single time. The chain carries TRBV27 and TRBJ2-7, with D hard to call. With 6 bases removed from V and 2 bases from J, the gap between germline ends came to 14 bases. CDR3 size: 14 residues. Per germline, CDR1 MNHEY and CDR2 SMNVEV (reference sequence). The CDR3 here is CASSPKSPTYEQYF. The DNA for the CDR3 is TGTGCCAGCAGCCCGAAAAGTCCCACCTACGAGCAGTACTTC.

The CDR3 protein is CASNDDGGTGNEQFF. The CDR3 DNA sequence: TGTGCCAGCAACGATGATGGGGGAACGGGGAATGAGCAGTTCTTC. This chain joins TRBV9 and TRBJ2-1; D may correspond to TRBD1 or TRBD2 (5 bases each). The germline CDR1 and CDR2 sequences are SGDLS and YYNGEE. The ends were cut back, 6 bases at V and 7 bases at J, with 20 bases in the middle. The CDR3 extends over 15 amino acids.

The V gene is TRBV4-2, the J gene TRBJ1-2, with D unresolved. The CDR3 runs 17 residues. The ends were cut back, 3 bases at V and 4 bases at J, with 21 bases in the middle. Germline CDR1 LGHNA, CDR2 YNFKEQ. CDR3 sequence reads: CASSHALASRETYGYTF. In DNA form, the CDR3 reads TGTGCCAGCAGCCATGCATTAGCAAGCAGAGAGACCTATGGCTACACCTTC.